Shown below are 8 T cell receptor beta chains from a single sample sequenced in a study of cytomegalovirus exposure and HLA in healthy donors. Clones were read by immunoSEQ multiplex PCR, and TCRdb kept only the in-frame ones, dropping some. The repertoire has about 73,000 clones, approximately 95% of them found once; the top ten carry around 3.2%. The source material was PBMCs. These receptors originate from a young man in good health and CMV-seronegative.

The V and J genes are TRBV7-8 and TRBJ1-1; D is unclear. The V and J ends lost 1 base and 7 bases respectively, with 4 bases between them. CDR1 and CDR2 from the germline V gene are SGHVS and FQNEAQ. This CDR3 is built from 11 residues. The CDR3 loop reads CASSLGGEAFF. The CDR3 nucleotides are TGTGCCAGCAGCTTAGGAGGTGAAGCTTTCTTT.

CDR3 nucleotides: TGTGCCAGCAGCGTGTGGGGACAGGGACTTGAAGCTTTCTTT. As protein: CASSVWGQGLEAFF. The chain carries TRBV7-8 and TRBJ1-1, with 9 bases matching TRBD1. The CDR3 totals 14 residues. V shed 5 bases, J shed 7 bases, and the junction held 8 bases outside the gene matches. Per germline, CDR1 SGHVS and CDR2 FQNEAQ.

This sequence joins TRBV28 and TRBJ2-7; D possibly corresponds to TRBD2 (7 bases). The V gene's germline CDR1 is MDHEN and CDR2 SYDVKM. V gave up 10 bases and J gave up 0 bases, with 25 bases separating them. The length of the CDR3 is 17 residues. The CDR3 loop reads CATNEGGGWWGSYEQYF. The DNA of the CDR3 is TGTGCCACCAATGAGGGAGGGGGATGGTGGGGCTCCTACGAGCAGTACTTC. Drawing the rest from reference TRBV28 and TRBJ2-7, the complete variable domain is DVKVTQSSRYLVKRTGEKVFLECVQDMDHENMFWYRQDPGLGLRLIYFSYDVKMKEKGDIPEGYSVSREKKERFSLILESASTNQTSMYLCATNEGGGWWGSYEQYFGPGTRLTVT.

The V call is TRBV9, the J call TRBJ1-1; D possibly corresponds to TRBD1 (6 bases). Germline V CDR1 and CDR2: SGDLS, YYNGEE. The CDR3 runs to 16 residues. V dropped 0 bases and J dropped 5 bases, with 17 bases sitting between them. The CDR3 region has the DNA TGTGCCAGCAGCGTAGAGGACAACCTAAGGGGGACTGAAGCTTTCTTT. The encoded protein is CASSVEDNLRGTEAFF.

V usage is TRBV7-3 and J usage is TRBJ1-1; a possible D gene is TRBD1 (5 bases). This CDR3 is 13 amino acids long. V lost 5 bases, J lost 8 bases, and 15 bases lay in between. Germline assignment: CDR1 SGHTA and CDR2 FQGTGA. The CDR3 loop is CASSPGEVLEAFF. CDR3 sequence (DNA): TGTGCCAGCAGCCCGGGGGAAGTTTTAGAAGCTTTCTTT.

This clone was detected once. This rearrangement joins TRBV6-4 to TRBJ2-2; D unclear. There are 12 residues in the CDR3. V was shortened by 8 bases and J by 2 bases, with 6 bases between the two germline ends. CDR1 and CDR2 from the germline V gene are MRHNA and SNTAGT. This CDR3 is CASQNNTGELFF. DNA for the CDR3: TGTGCCAGCCAAAATAACACCGGGGAGCTGTTTTTT.

The table lists this clone with a count of one. The rearrangement links TRBV9 to TRBJ1-1; 7 bases map to TRBD1. V shed 4 bases, J shed 4 bases, and the junction held 10 bases outside the gene matches. CDR3 length: 15 amino acids. Per the germline V gene, CDR1 is SGDLS and CDR2 is YYNGEE. In DNA, the CDR3 is TGTGCCAGCAGCACATCTGCTACAGGGGTCACTGAAGCTTTCTTT. It is translated as CASSTSATGVTEAFF. The entire variable domain, with the rest obtained from reference TRBV9 and TRBJ1-1, is as follows: DSGVTQTPKHLITATGQRVTLRCSPRSGDLSVYWYQQSLDQGLQFLIQYYNGEERAKGNILERFSAQQFPDLHSELNLSSLELGDSALYFCASSTSATGVTEAFFGQGTRLTVV.

The chain recombines TRBV2 with TRBJ1-3, with TRBD1 as a possible D gene (6 bases). Trimming cost V 4 bases and J 0 bases, with 13 bases left between them. Per germline, CDR1 SNHLY and CDR2 FYNNEI. The CDR3 is 16 amino acids. CDR3 amino acids: CASSAGQLSSGNTIYF. Written as DNA, the CDR3 is TGTGCCAGCAGTGCTGGACAGCTGAGCTCTGGAAACACCATATATTTT.